The 14 T cell receptor beta chains presented below share a single source sample, sequenced in a study of blood T cell repertoires in COVID-19. Sequenced by immunoSEQ multiplex PCR; TCRdb stores in-frame clones only, minus some. The repertoire holds about 180,000 clones, around 85% seen once, with 6.5% to 7.5% in the top ten. The sample was peripheral blood. The receptors were gathered from a man older than 75 with COVID-19, enrolled during active disease.

The genes are TRBV4-2 and TRBJ2-5; 9 bases are a match to TRBD2. The CDR3 has 18 amino acids. CDR1 and CDR2 from the germline V gene are LGHNA and YNFKEQ. The V segment lost 0 bases and the J segment 2 bases; nucleotides outside the gene matches: 10. Here the CDR3 reads CASSQEGKRAGGQETQYF. The CDR3 coding sequence is TGTGCCAGCAGCCAAGAAGGCAAGCGAGCGGGGGGTCAAGAGACCCAGTACTTC.

The V gene is TRBV4-1, the J gene TRBJ1-1, with D uncertain. Per germline, CDR1 MGHRA and CDR2 YSYEKL. V was shortened by 0 bases and J by 2 bases, with 13 bases between the two germline ends. The CDR3 totals 16 residues. CDR3 DNA: TGCGCCAGCAGCCAAGACGAGCAATTAACTAACACTGAAGCTTTCTTT. It yields the protein CASSQDEQLTNTEAFF.

The chain is built from TRBV7-2 and TRBJ2-3; 9 bases fit TRBD2. The CDR3 spans 13 residues. Germline CDR1 is SGHTA and CDR2 is FQGNSA. V lost 1 base, J lost 15 bases, and 8 bases stayed unmatched. The CDR3 protein is CASSLGFAGGLYF. The CDR3 coding sequence is TGTGCCAGCAGCTTAGGTTTTGCGGGGGGGCTTTATTTT.

The J gene is TRBJ1-3, the V gene TRBV6-1, with D possibly being TRBD1 (5 bases). Trimming took 1 base from V and 4 from J, leaving 14 bases between them. CDR1 and CDR2 (germline): MNHNS, SASEGT. This CDR3 is 16 amino acids long. This CDR3 is CASSEVGAGEGNTIYF. The CDR3 DNA follows: TGTGCCAGCAGTGAAGTTGGGGCCGGAGAGGGAAACACCATATATTTT.

This clone was seen a single time. V and J are TRBV2 and TRBJ2-1; 9 nucleotides line up with TRBD1. The CDR3 loop spans 16 amino acids. Germline assignment: CDR1 SNHLY and CDR2 FYNNEI. V lost 3 bases and J lost 8; bases outside the gene matches: 11. CDR3 nucleotides: TGTGCCAGCAGTGAGTATACCGGGACAGGGTTCGATGAGCAGTTCTTC. This encodes CASSEYTGTGFDEQFF.

The chain couples TRBV29-1 to TRBJ1-1, with D tentatively TRBD1 (5 bases). CDR1 is SQVTM, CDR2 ANQGSEA, per germline. CDR3 length: 13 residues. Trimming cost V 5 bases and J 1 base, with 11 bases left between them. CDR3 loop: CSVYPTANTEAFF. The CDR3 DNA follows: TGCAGCGTTTATCCGACAGCGAACACTGAAGCTTTCTTT.

The chain combines TRBV3-1 (or the pseudogene TRBV3-2) with TRBJ2-2, with D possibly matching TRBD1 (7 bases). Germline V gives CDR1 LGHDT, CDR2 YNNKEL (reference sequence). The CDR3 sequence is 18 residues long. V lost 3 bases and J 4 bases, leaving 21 bases between the germline ends. The CDR3 bases are TGTGCCAGCAGCCACGAGCCAGGGGGGATTGAGGGCACCGGGGAGCTGTTTTTT. This codes for CASSHEPGGIEGTGELFF.

The rearrangement uses TRBV5-4 and TRBJ2-2; 8 nucleotides line up with TRBD2. Germline CDR1 is SGHNT and CDR2 is YYREEE (reference sequence). This CDR3 is built from 16 residues. The trim removed 5 bases at V and 1 base at J, leaving 7 bases unmatched. CDR3 protein: CASSSVRGGNTGELFF. In nucleotides, the CDR3 is TGTGCCAGCAGTTCCGTACGGGGGGGGAACACCGGGGAGCTGTTTTTT.

The rearrangement joins TRBV7-9 to TRBJ1-1; possibly TRBD1 for D (6 bases). The CDR3 contains 12 residues. Germline CDR1 is SEHNR and CDR2 is FQNEAQ (reference sequence). Deletions cut 7 bases from V and 6 bases from J, with 12 bases between. Written as DNA, the CDR3 is TGTGCCAGCAACAGGGATTCGGCTGAAGCTTTCTTT. Translation: CASNRDSAEAFF.

The chain joins TRBV4-3 to TRBJ1-2; the D is unclear. Germline V CDR1 and CDR2: LGHNA, YSLEER. CDR3 length equals 14 residues. Trimming pared 2 bases from V and 2 bases from J, leaving 9 bases between. For the CDR3, the DNA is TGCGCCAGCAGCCAAAGTACTGAGAACTATGGCTACACCTTC. It specifies CASSQSTENYGYTF.

The chain uses TRBV25-1 and TRBJ1-2; D unclear. Trimming cost V 1 base and J 8 bases, with 5 bases left between them. This CDR3 has 11 amino acids. Germline V gene lookup returns CDR1 MGHDK and CDR2 SYGVNS. The CDR3 nucleotides are TGTGCCAGCAGTGAATCCCGGGGCTACACCTTC. Its protein product is CASSESRGYTF.

Of note for this clone: The identical CDR3 is also encoded by other nucleotide sequences in the sample. This chain joins TRBV19 and TRBJ1-5; 8 bases align to TRBD1. V shed 3 bases and J 4 bases; nucleotides not matched to a gene: 5. Germline V CDR1 and CDR2: LNHDA, SQIVND (reference sequence). This CDR3 region has 15 residues. The CDR3 bases are TGTGCCAGTAGTATCGGACAGGGCGGAAATCAGCCCCAGCATTTT. Translation: CASSIGQGGNQPQHF.

The V gene is TRBV20-1, the J gene TRBJ2-2, with no clear D. The ends were cut back, 6 bases at V and 2 bases at J, with 4 bases in the middle. This CDR3 is built from 11 residues. Germline CDR1 DFQATT, CDR2 SNEGSKA (reference sequence). Written as DNA, the CDR3 is TGCAGTGCCCCTAACACCGGGGAGCTGTTTTTT. Translated, it gives CSAPNTGELFF.

The chain couples TRBV19 to TRBJ2-3, with 9 bases lining up with TRBD2. The CDR3 is made up of 16 amino acids. V shed 8 bases and J 0 bases; nucleotides not matched to a gene: 9. Germline CDR1 is LNHDA and CDR2 is SQIVND (reference sequence). CDR3 nucleotides: TGTGCCAGTCGCCTTAGCGGGGGCCTTAGCACAGATACGCAGTATTTT. Translated, it gives CASRLSGGLSTDTQYF.